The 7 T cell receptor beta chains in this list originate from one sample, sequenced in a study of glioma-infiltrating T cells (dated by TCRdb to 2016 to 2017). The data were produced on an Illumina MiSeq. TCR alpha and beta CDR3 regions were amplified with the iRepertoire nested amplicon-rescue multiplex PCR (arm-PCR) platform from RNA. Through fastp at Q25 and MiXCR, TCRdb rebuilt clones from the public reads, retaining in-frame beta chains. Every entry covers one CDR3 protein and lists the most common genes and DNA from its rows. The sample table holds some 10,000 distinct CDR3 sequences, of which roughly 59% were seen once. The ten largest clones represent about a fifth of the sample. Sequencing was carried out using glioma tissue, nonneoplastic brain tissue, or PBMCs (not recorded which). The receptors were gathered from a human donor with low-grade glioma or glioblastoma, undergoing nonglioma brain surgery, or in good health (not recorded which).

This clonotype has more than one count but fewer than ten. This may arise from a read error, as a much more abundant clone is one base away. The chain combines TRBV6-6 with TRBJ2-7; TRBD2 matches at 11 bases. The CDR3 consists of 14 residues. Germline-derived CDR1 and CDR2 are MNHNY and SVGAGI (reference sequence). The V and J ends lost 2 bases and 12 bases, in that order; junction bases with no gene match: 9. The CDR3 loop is CASSYVTSGTIRYF. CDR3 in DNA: TGTGCCAGCAGTTACGTGACTAGCGGGACGATACGGTACTTC.

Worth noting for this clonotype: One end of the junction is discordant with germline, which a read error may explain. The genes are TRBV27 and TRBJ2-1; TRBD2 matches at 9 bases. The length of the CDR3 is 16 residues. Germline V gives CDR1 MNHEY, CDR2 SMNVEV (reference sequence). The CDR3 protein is CAGSAPSGRTAQEQFF. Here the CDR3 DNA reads TGTGCCGGCAGTGCCCCGAGCGGGAGGACCGCTCAGGAGCAGTTCTTC.

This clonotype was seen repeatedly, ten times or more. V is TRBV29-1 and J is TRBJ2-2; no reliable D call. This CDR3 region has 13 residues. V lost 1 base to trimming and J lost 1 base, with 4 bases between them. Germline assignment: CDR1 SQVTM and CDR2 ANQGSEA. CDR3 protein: CSVEAGNTGELFF. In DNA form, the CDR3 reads TGCAGCGTTGAAGCAGGGAACACCGGGGAGCTGTTTTTT.

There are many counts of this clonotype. CDR3 amino acids: CASSQSEQETQYF. The DNA for the CDR3 is TGTGCCAGCTCACAATCAGAACAAGAGACCCAGTACTTC. V and J are TRBV18 and TRBJ2-5; D remains unclear. This CDR3 is 13 amino acids long. The germline V gene has CDR1 KGHSH and CDR2 LQKENI. V was clipped by 4 bases and J by 2 bases, with 8 bases between them.

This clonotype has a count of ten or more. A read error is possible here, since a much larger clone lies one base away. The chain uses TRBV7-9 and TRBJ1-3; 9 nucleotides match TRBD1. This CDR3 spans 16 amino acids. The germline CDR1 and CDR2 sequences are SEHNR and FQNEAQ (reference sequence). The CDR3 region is CARSRSHTGGTETIYF. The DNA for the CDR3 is TGTGCCCGCAGCCGTTCTCATACAGGGGGCACGGAAACCATATATTTT.

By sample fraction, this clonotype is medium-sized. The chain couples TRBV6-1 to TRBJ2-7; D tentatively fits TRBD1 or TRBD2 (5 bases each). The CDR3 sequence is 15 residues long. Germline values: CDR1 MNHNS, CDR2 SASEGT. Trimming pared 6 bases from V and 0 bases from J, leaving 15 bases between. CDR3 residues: CASRPKGRASYEQYF. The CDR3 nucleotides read TGTGCCAGCAGGCCGAAGGGGCGGGCCTCCTACGAGCAGTACTTC.

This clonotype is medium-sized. CDR3 residues: CSARDLIGTSSYEQYF. The CDR3 coding sequence is TGCAGTGCTAGAGATCTCATCGGGACGAGCTCCTACGAGCAGTACTTC. The genes are TRBV20-1 and TRBJ2-7; possibly TRBD1 or TRBD2 for D (5 bases each). V lost 0 bases, J lost 0 bases, and 15 bases lay in between. The CDR3 length is 16 residues. Germline-derived CDR1 and CDR2 are DFQATT and SNEGSKA (reference sequence).